The entry that follows covers one T cell receptor (beta chain) sequence. Its matching antigen is unknown. Each of the donors was a healthy bone marrow donor. This entry belongs to a study of cytomegalovirus exposure and HLA in healthy donors. Overall study results and limits: Among TCR sequences, most were rare, though some public TCRs appeared in many donors. Earlier results showed most TCR beta V segments being productive about 90% or about 30% of the time. A few CMV-associated chains were confirmed in vitro to be specific for CMV antigens.

Vbeta (60) and Jbeta (13) primers were used in the PCR. Generated by immunoSEQ multiplex PCR, the TCRdb table keeps only in-frame clones and is missing some. This listing includes 180,000 or so clones. The length of the CDR3 is 14 residues. V lost 2 bases and J lost 4; bases outside the gene matches: 3. CDR1 is MNHEY and CDR2 is SVGAGI in the germline V gene. The sequenced sample was PBMCs. J is TRBJ2-7 and V is TRBV6-5, with 9 nucleotides matching TRBD1. This clonotype was obtained from a boy aged 5-17 years in good health and CMV-seronegative. CDR3 in amino acids: CASSYAGTGYEQYF. The DNA of the CDR3 is TGTGCCAGCAGTTACGCAGGGACAGGGTACGAGCAGTACTTC.